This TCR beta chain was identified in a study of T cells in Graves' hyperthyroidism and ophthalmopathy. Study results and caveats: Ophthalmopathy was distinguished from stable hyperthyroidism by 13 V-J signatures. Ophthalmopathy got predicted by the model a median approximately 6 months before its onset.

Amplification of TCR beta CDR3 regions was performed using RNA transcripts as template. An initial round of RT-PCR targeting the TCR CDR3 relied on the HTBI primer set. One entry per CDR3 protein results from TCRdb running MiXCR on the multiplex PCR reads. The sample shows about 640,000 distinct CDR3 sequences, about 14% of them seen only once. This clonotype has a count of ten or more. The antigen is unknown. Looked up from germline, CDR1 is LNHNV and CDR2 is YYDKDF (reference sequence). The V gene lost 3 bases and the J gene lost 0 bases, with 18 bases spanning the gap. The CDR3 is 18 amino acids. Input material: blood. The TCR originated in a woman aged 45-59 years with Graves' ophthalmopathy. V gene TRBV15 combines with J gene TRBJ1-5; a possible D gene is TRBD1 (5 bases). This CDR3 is CATSRIGTGAYSNQPQHF. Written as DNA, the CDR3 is TGTGCCACCAGCAGGATTGGAACCGGGGCGTATAGCAATCAGCCCCAGCATTTT.